A selection of T cell receptor beta chains follows, all from one sample in a study of cytomegalovirus exposure and HLA in healthy donors. The method was immunoSEQ multiplex PCR; TCRdb's version includes in-frame clones alone and lacks a portion of them. The data contain under 200,000 clones, 78% of them singletons. The sample consisted of PBMCs. The origin of the receptors is a middle-aged woman in good health and CMV-seronegative. Both conserved end residues are part of each CDR3. D genes are given only for firm matches. A row's size may be missing; if present it is once, few, many or a size class.

d_call j_call clone_size v_call cdr3_nt cdr3_aa
. TRBJ1-1 . TRBV19 TGTGCCAGTAGCGAGACAGGTATCATGAACACTGAAGCTTTCTTT CASSETGIMNTEAFF
TRBD2 TRBJ2-1 . TRBV4-2 TGTGCCAGCAGCCGGAGCATTAGCGGGGCGCCACTCGGTGAGCAGTTCTTC CASSRSISGAPLGEQFF
. TRBJ2-1 once TRBV5-6 TGTGCCAGCAACATGGCCGGGGTAACGACCTACAATGAGCAGTTCTTC CASNMAGVTTYNEQFF
TRBD2 TRBJ2-2 . TRBV11-2 TGTGCCAGCAGCCCACGACTAGCGGGGAACACCGGGGAGCTGTTTTTT CASSPRLAGNTGELFF
TRBD1 TRBJ1-1 few TRBV10-2 TGCGCCAGCAGGGGTGCAGGGGGGAACACTGAAGCTTTCTTT CASRGAGGNTEAFF
TRBD1 TRBJ2-5 . TRBV5-4 TGTGCCAGCAGCTTGGGGGACAGGGGGCGTGAGACCCAGTACTTC CASSLGDRGRETQYF
. TRBJ1-4 . TRBV15 TGTGCCACCAGCAGTGGACAGCTTAATGAAAAACTGTTTTTT CATSSGQLNEKLFF
. TRBJ1-4 . TRBV6-5 TGTGCCAGCAGCGTCAGGGGAAAGAATGAAAAACTGTTTTTT CASSVRGKNEKLFF
. TRBJ2-2 . TRBV5-1 TGCGCCAGCAGATGGGCAGACGCGAACACCGGGGAGCTGTTTTTT CASRWADANTGELFF
. TRBJ2-1 few TRBV6-1 TGTGCCAGCAGTGAGGCACCAGACTCGGGTGAGCAGTTCTTC CASSEAPDSGEQFF
TRBD1 TRBJ2-7 few TRBV2 TGTGCCAGCAGTGAAAGGGGGCGCGTCTACGAGCAGTACTTC CASSERGRVYEQYF
. TRBJ1-1 few TRBV12-5 TGTGCTAGTGGCCCGACCCGGGGGGTTGTTGGTGAAGCTTTCTTT CASGPTRGVVGEAFF
. TRBJ2-3 . TRBV7-3 TGTGCCAGCAGCTTTATGGGGAGACTGGGCACAGATACGCAGTATTTT CASSFMGRLGTDTQYF
. TRBJ1-1 few TRBV19 TGTGCCAGTACAGGCAGGAACACTGAAGCTTTCTTT CASTGRNTEAFF
. TRBJ2-1 . TRBV5-4 TGTGCCAGCAGCTTGAGGGGCAACAATGAGCAGTTCTTC CASSLRGNNEQFF
. TRBJ2-7 few TRBV11-2 TGTGCCAGCAGCTTAGTTACGGGACATATCTACGAGCAGTACTTC CASSLVTGHIYEQYF
. TRBJ1-2 . TRBV29-1 TGCAGCGTTGAAGAACCAGCTAACTATGGCTACACCTTC CSVEEPANYGYTF
TRBD1 TRBJ1-4 few TRBV5-1 TGCGCCAGCAGCCGCGACAGGGCCGGTAATGAAAAACTGTTTTTT CASSRDRAGNEKLFF
TRBD1 TRBJ2-3 . TRBV11-2 TGTGCCAGCAGCTCCCCGGGACAGGGGCAGTATACGCAGTATTTT CASSSPGQGQYTQYF
TRBD2 TRBJ2-7 . TRBV7-2 TGTGCCAGCAGCTTATTCCCAGCGGGGGGCCGATTGGACGAGCAGTACTTC CASSLFPAGGRLDEQYF
. TRBJ2-5 . TRBV7-9 TGTGCCAGCAGCGCCCTCGGGGGGCGAGAGACCCAGTACTTC CASSALGGRETQYF
. TRBJ1-2 . TRBV4-1 TGCGCCAGCAGCCAAGATATTGCTCGGTCCCCTGGCTACACCTTC CASSQDIARSPGYTF
TRBD1 TRBJ2-7 . TRBV7-9 TGTTCCAGCAGCTTTCTGGTGGACAGGTGGTACTTC CSSSFLVDRWYF
. TRBJ1-5 . TRBV19 TGTGCCAGTAGTATTTCCGGGGGTGGCCAGCCCCAGCATTTT CASSISGGGQPQHF
. TRBJ1-1 . TRBV10-3 TGTGCCATCAGTGAGTCGGCTTCGAACACTGAAGCTTTCTTT CAISESASNTEAFF
TRBD1 TRBJ1-1 . TRBV6-5 TGTGCCGTTGTCGGACAGGGGGCCACTGAAGCTTTCTTT CAVVGQGATEAFF
. TRBJ2-2 . TRBV11-2 TGTGCCAGCAGCTTAGATCAGGGTTTCACCGGGGAGCTGTTTTTT CASSLDQGFTGELFF
TRBD2 TRBJ2-5 . TRBV6-6 TGTGCCAGCAGGCCCTTCGGGGGGGCTAGAGGAGAGACCCAGTACTTC CASRPFGGARGETQYF
TRBD1 TRBJ2-7 . TRBV5-6 TGTGCCAGCAGCTTACCCGGGACAGGGGGCGACGAGCAGTACTTC CASSLPGTGGDEQYF
. TRBJ2-7 . TRBV15 TGTGCCACGGGCAGGGATCCTACCTACGAGCAGTACTTC CATGRDPTYEQYF
TRBD1 TRBJ1-2 once TRBV19 TGCGCCAGTAGTTACCAGACAGGGGGCCTTTTGGGGAGCTACACCTTC CASSYQTGGLLGSYTF
. TRBJ1-2 . TRBV28 TGTGCCGGAAAAAGTGGGGCGCCGGAAGGGATTCAAGGCTACACCTTC CAGKSGAPEGIQGYTF
. TRBJ2-7 . TRBV6-1 TGTGCCAGCAGTGAAGTCTACAGGGTATACGAGCAGTACTTC CASSEVYRVYEQYF
. TRBJ2-5 . TRBV12-5 TGTGCTAGTGGTTTGACCCGGCGGTGGGGGGGGGCCCAATATATTCGCGAGACCCAGTACTTC CASGLTRRWGGAQYIRETQYF
TRBD1 TRBJ1-1 . TRBV18 TGTGCCAGCTCACCACCGGAGGGGGCGGGCACTGAAGCTTTCTTT CASSPPEGAGTEAFF
TRBD1 TRBJ1-5 . TRBV7-9 TGTGCCAGCAGCCTGACAGGGTATCAGCCCCAGCATTTT CASSLTGYQPQHF